This T cell receptor (beta chain) originates from a study of CD8 T cells in Susac syndrome. The authors reverse transcribed roughly 0.5 to 1 ug RNA with random hexamers. TCRdb independently ran MiXCR on the immunoSEQ multiplex PCR reads; one entry per CDR3 protein. The sample contains some 130,000 distinct CDR3 sequences, around 95% of which appear only once. For this clonotype: Its antigen is not known.

Sequencing of TCR beta was performed on blood CD8+ T cells and on blood CD4+ T cells. Negative isolation was used for CD8+ and CD4+ T cells and FACS enrichment for TEMRA cells. Broader study findings: Maximal CD8+ clonal expansion in Susac was observed within TEMRA cells and among active patients. As the study acknowledged, the number of individuals who were part of its TCR sequencing and HLA analysis was relatively small.

In germline, CDR1 is SQVTM, CDR2 ANQGSEA. This CDR3 is 13 amino acids long. Trimming removed 4 bases from V and 8 bases from J; junction bases left unmatched: 5. The sample comprised CD8+ T cells from PBMCs. The V gene is TRBV29-1, the J gene TRBJ1-1; 12 bases are shared with TRBD1. This clonotype was obtained from a human donor with Susac syndrome. The DNA for the CDR3 is TGCAGCGTTGCGCCCGGGACAGGGGGCGAAGCTTTCTTT. It translates to CSVAPGTGGEAFF.